This T cell receptor (beta chain) was found in a study of blood T cells in healthy people across ages. Study conclusions and caveats: Diversity was higher, and naive CD4+ cells more numerous, in long-lived donors than in aged donors. Diversity figures based on one million T cells were deemed too low. PBMCs were not sorted, which prevented a conclusive comparison of naive versus antigen-experienced cells.

CDR1 is MNHEY, CDR2 SVGAGI, per germline. V was clipped by 6 bases and J by 9 bases; unmatched bases: 6. This CDR3 spans 14 amino acids. A J-beta primer mix and a sample-barcoded 5' primer were used in a second PCR of about 7 to 12 cycles. A tag from a template-switch adaptor with 12 random nucleotides marked each cDNA molecule. TCRdb called the 5' RACE reads again in MiXCR, with one record for every CDR3 protein. Of roughly 700,000 distinct CDR3 sequences in the sample, approximately 49% were seen once. In regard to this clonotype: Its antigen remains unknown.

The specimen sequenced was blood. This receptor was taken from a woman aged 60-75 years in good health. The V gene is TRBV6-5, the J gene TRBJ2-1; the match to TRBD2 covers 12 bases. This CDR3 reads CASSRLAGEGEQFF. The CDR3 nucleotides are TGTGCCAGCAGCAGACTAGCGGGAGAGGGTGAGCAGTTCTTC.